This entry lists 29 T cell receptor beta chains sequenced from one sample in a study of T-cell memory formation after mild COVID-19. TCRdb re-derived calls from the 5' RACE reads in MiXCR, one entry per CDR3 protein. The table shows fewer than 250,000 distinct CDR3 sequences, with roughly 15% occurring only once. The specimen sequenced was PBMCs or a T cell subset sorted from them (not recorded which). The receptors originated from an adult woman who had mild COVID-19 (a few samples of this study predate the infection). Cell type and time point are not known.

The table lists this clonotype with many counts. V is TRBV20-1 and J is TRBJ2-2; maybe TRBD1 (6 bases). This CDR3 has 15 amino acids. Trimming left V 3 bases short and J 0 bases short, with 11 bases between. The germline CDR1 and CDR2 sequences are DFQATT and SNEGSKA (reference sequence). CDR3 sequence reads: CSASNRATNTGELFF. The CDR3 coding sequence is TGCAGTGCTAGTAACAGGGCTACGAACACCGGGGAGCTGTTTTTT.

This clonotype was observed a few times. Its ends do not fully match the called genes, so a read error is possible. The chain recombines TRBV20-1 with TRBJ1-2; 8 positions agree with TRBD1. The germline gives CDR1 DFQATT, CDR2 SNEGSKA (reference sequence). This CDR3 has 15 residues. CDR3 nucleotides: TGCAGTGCGAGGACAGGGATTGCTACCGTAGATGGCTCCACCTTC. It encodes CSARTGIATVDGSTF.

There are many counts of this clonotype. The rearrangement joins TRBV30 to TRBJ2-1; D is unclear. This CDR3 has 11 amino acids. CDR1 is GTSNPN, CDR2 SVGIG, per germline (reference sequence). The ends were cut back, 2 bases at V and 3 bases at J, with 2 bases in the middle. The CDR3: CAWSIYNEQFF. CDR3 in DNA: TGTGCCTGGAGTATCTACAATGAGCAGTTCTTC.

V and J are TRBV4-2 and TRBJ2-5; 12 nucleotides line up with TRBD2. This CDR3 has 16 residues. V was clipped by 4 bases and J by 5 bases; unmatched bases: 8. Germline V gene lookup returns CDR1 LGHNA and CDR2 YNFKEQ. Here the CDR3 DNA reads TGTGCCAGCAGCCGTCTCCTAGCGGGGGGGCAGGAGACCCAGTACTTC. Encoded protein: CASSRLLAGGQETQYF.

V gene TRBV6-6 combines with J gene TRBJ2-1; 10 nucleotides align to TRBD2. CDR1 and CDR2 (germline): MNHNY, SVGAGI (reference sequence). V lost 6 bases and J lost 0; bases outside the gene matches: 5. There are 16 residues in the CDR3. CDR3 bases: TGTGCCAGCAGCACTAGCGGGACCTCCTCCTACAATGAGCAGTTCTTC. Translating it yields CASSTSGTSSYNEQFF.

This clonotype was seen more than once but under ten times. The chain uses TRBV15 and TRBJ1-1; possible D gene TRBD1, 6 bases. The CDR3 covers 14 residues. Trimming cost V 0 bases and J 6 bases, with 11 bases left between them. CDR1 is LNHNV and CDR2 is YYDKDF in the germline V gene (reference sequence). Written as DNA, the CDR3 is TGTGCCACCAGCAGAGATACAGGGCGGCCTGAAGCTTTCTTT. Its translation: CATSRDTGRPEAFF. The full variable domain, completed using reference TRBV15 and TRBJ1-1, is DAMVIQNPRYQVTQFGKPVTLSCSQTLNHNVMYWYQQKSSQAPKLLFHYYDKDFNNEADTPDNFQSRRPNTSFCFLDIRSPGLGDTAMYLCATSRDTGRPEAFFGQGTRLTVV.

This clonotype was recorded a few times. V gene TRBV7-2 combines with J gene TRBJ1-2, with D perhaps TRBD1 (5 bases). CDR1 is SGHTA and CDR2 is FQGNSA in the germline V gene. V gave up 7 bases and J gave up 2 bases, with 11 bases separating them. This CDR3 region has 13 residues. The CDR3 DNA is TGTGCCAGCACCCTGGGGGGGAACTATGGCTACACCTTC. Amino acids: CASTLGGNYGYTF.

The chain is built from TRBV24-1 and TRBJ2-3; D may be TRBD1 or TRBD2 (5 bases each). There are 13 residues in the CDR3. In germline, CDR1 is KGHDR, CDR2 SFDVKD. V lost 9 bases to trimming and J lost 2 bases, with 11 bases between them. CDR3 bases: TGTGCCACCCGGGACGGCCCCACAGATACGCAGTATTTT. Translated, it gives CATRDGPTDTQYF.

This clonotype was seen at least ten times. The chain uses TRBV5-1 and TRBJ2-3; D is uncertain. The germline V gene has CDR1 SGHRS and CDR2 YFSETQ. The V gene lost 2 bases and the J gene lost 4 bases, with 14 bases spanning the gap. CDR3 size: 15 residues. The CDR3 protein is CASSFGSARADTQYF. CDR3 DNA sequence: TGCGCCAGCAGCTTTGGGTCCGCCCGAGCAGATACGCAGTATTTT.

This clonotype occurred a few times. This chain connects TRBV7-3 to TRBJ1-1; D is ambiguous. The germline gives CDR1 SGHTA, CDR2 FQGTGA. V gave up 4 bases and J gave up 3 bases, with 12 bases separating them. The CDR3 runs to 14 residues. DNA for the CDR3: TGTGCCAGCAGCTCCCACGGTGCGGACACTGAAGCTTTCTTT. Its protein product is CASSSHGADTEAFF.

The chain uses TRBV12-3 or TRBV12-4 and TRBJ2-7; 8 bases are a match to TRBD2. V shed 6 bases and J 3 bases; nucleotides not matched to a gene: 4. The length of the CDR3 is 13 residues. CDR3 sequence reads: CASRSSGGYEQYF. The CDR3 DNA reads TGTGCCAGCAGATCGAGCGGGGGCTACGAGCAGTACTTC.

This clonotype has ten or more counts. The chain carries TRBV29-1 and TRBJ2-7; 12 nucleotides align to TRBD2. CDR3 length equals 16 residues. The junction had 13 bases not matched to a gene; V was cut back by 4 bases and J by 6 bases. Germline lookup yields CDR1 SQVTM and CDR2 ANQGSEA. CDR3 sequence (DNA): TGCAGCGTTGTAAGACTAGCGGGAGTCCGGGATGGCGAGCAGTACTTC. Translating it yields CSVVRLAGVRDGEQYF.

This clonotype has just a few counts. V usage is TRBV20-1 and J usage is TRBJ1-5; D call uncertain. V lost 0 bases and J lost 5, with 8 bases in between. The CDR3 contains 13 residues. The germline CDR1 and CDR2 sequences are DFQATT and SNEGSKA (reference sequence). The CDR3 reads CSARDQEHQPQHF. As DNA, the CDR3 is TGCAGTGCTAGAGACCAGGAGCATCAGCCCCAGCATTTT.

This clonotype was seen repeatedly, ten times or more. V and J are TRBV6-2 or TRBV6-3 and TRBJ2-7; the match to TRBD2 covers 10 bases. CDR3 length: 16 residues. Germline V gives CDR1 MNHEY, CDR2 SVGEGT. V shed 0 bases, J shed 7 bases, and the junction held 9 bases outside the gene matches. Here the CDR3 reads CASSYSLAGGTQEQYF. The CDR3 region has the DNA TGTGCCAGCAGTTACTCTTTAGCGGGAGGTACCCAGGAGCAGTACTTC.

The gene calls are TRBV6-5 and TRBJ1-6, with D hard to call. The CDR3 length is 16 residues. V lost 0 bases and J 10 bases, leaving 16 bases between the germline ends. Germline V gene lookup returns CDR1 MNHEY and CDR2 SVGAGI. CDR3 coding DNA: TGTGCCAGCAGTTACTCGATGGACCTTGAGGGCTCACCCCTCCACTTT. It codes for CASSYSMDLEGSPLHF.

This clonotype was recorded a few times. The chain is built from TRBV24-1 and TRBJ2-1; D is perhaps TRBD2 (5 bases). CDR1 and CDR2 (germline): KGHDR, SFDVKD. This CDR3 has 13 residues. The V and J ends lost 7 bases and 9 bases respectively, with 15 bases between them. CDR3 DNA: TGTGCCACCAGGTCGGGTGTTCGGGGTGAGCAGTTCTTC. It yields the protein CATRSGVRGEQFF.

The chain uses TRBV20-1 and TRBJ1-2; no reliable D call. V gave up 6 bases and J gave up 2 bases, with 13 bases separating them. Looked up from germline, CDR1 is DFQATT and CDR2 is SNEGSKA (reference sequence). The CDR3 contains 13 residues. The chain's CDR3 is CSAPAGRNYGYTF. The CDR3 DNA reads as TGCAGTGCCCCGGCTGGGCGAAACTATGGCTACACCTTC.

This clonotype was recorded many times. The rearrangement joins TRBV7-8 to TRBJ2-3, with D possibly matching TRBD1 (6 bases). Germline V lookup: CDR1 SGHVS, CDR2 FQNEAQ. The CDR3 is 16 residues long. V was pared by 0 bases and J by 8 bases, with 18 bases between. CDR3 sequence reads: CASSLARSNTQGTQYF. Written as DNA, the CDR3 is TGTGCCAGCAGCTTAGCGCGGTCAAACACACAGGGTACGCAGTATTTT.

This clonotype was observed a few times. The chain carries TRBV18 and TRBJ2-7, with 7 bases matching TRBD1. V lost 3 bases and J lost 6; bases outside the gene matches: 8. CDR1 KGHSH and CDR2 LQKENI come from the germline V gene. The CDR3 runs 14 residues. CDR3 DNA: TGTGCCAGCTCACCCCTCGACAGGGTTGGCGAGCAGTACTTC. Translating it yields CASSPLDRVGEQYF.

The table lists this clonotype with a few counts. V usage is TRBV29-1 and J usage is TRBJ2-3; D unclear. Trimming removed 1 base at V and 2 bases at J, with 4 bases between. The length of the CDR3 is 12 residues. Germline V lookup: CDR1 SQVTM, CDR2 ANQGSEA. Written as DNA, the CDR3 is TGCAGCGTTGAAGCGGCCACAGATACGCAGTATTTT. Encoded protein: CSVEAATDTQYF.

The V and J genes are TRBV12-3 or TRBV12-4 and TRBJ1-2; possibly TRBD1 for D (5 bases). CDR3 length: 13 amino acids. V shed 6 bases and J shed 7 bases, with 15 bases lying between them. The CDR3 DNA reads TGTGCCAGCAGCCCCTTCGGGGCGGGTGGCTACACCTTC. Translated, it gives CASSPFGAGGYTF.

This clonotype came up a few times. The chain has TRBV20-1 and TRBJ1-2, with D tentatively TRBD1 (6 bases). The V end was cut by 7 bases, the J end by 14 bases, with 11 bases between. CDR1 and CDR2 (germline): DFQATT, SNEGSKA (reference sequence). This CDR3 has 8 residues. CDR3: CSVDSETF. CDR3 bases: TGCAGTGTGGACAGTGAAACCTTC.

This clonotype has a count of ten or more. This CDR3 is CASSWTGKNTEAFF. CDR3 bases: TGTGCCAGCAGTTGGACAGGAAAGAACACTGAAGCTTTCTTT. The chain combines TRBV28 with TRBJ1-1; 7 bases are shared with TRBD1. After removal of 4 bases from V and 1 base from J, the junction contained 3 bases not matched to a gene. The CDR3 has 14 residues. CDR1 and CDR2 (germline): MDHEN, SYDVKM.

This clonotype was found a few times. The V gene is TRBV12-3 or TRBV12-4, the J gene TRBJ2-1; D uncertain. The CDR3 covers 13 residues. Between the trimmed V and J ends, which lost 6 bases and 10 bases, there was a span of 16 bases. The CDR3 spells CASSYPPRKEQFF. DNA of the CDR3: TGTGCCAGCAGCTACCCCCCCCGTAAGGAGCAGTTCTTC.

This clonotype has just a few counts. The J gene is TRBJ1-2, the V gene TRBV5-4; D remains unclear. From germline, CDR1 is SGHNT and CDR2 YYREEE (reference sequence). CDR3 length equals 14 residues. Between the trimmed V and J ends, which lost 0 bases and 4 bases, there was a span of 10 bases. The DNA of the CDR3 is TGTGCCAGCAGCTTGGCCGGACGGCCCTATGGCTACACCTTC. Its protein is CASSLAGRPYGYTF.

The chain joins TRBV24-1 to TRBJ2-1; D gene ambiguous. Trimming cost V 3 bases and J 4 bases, with 15 bases left between them. The CDR3 totals 16 residues. The V gene's germline CDR1 is KGHDR and CDR2 SFDVKD. In DNA, the CDR3 is TGTGCCACCAGTGATCGGACCGCCCGGCGGTACAATGAGCAGTTCTTC. Residues: CATSDRTARRYNEQFF.

V is TRBV7-2 and J is TRBJ1-1; TRBD1 agrees at 8 bases. The CDR3 is 15 amino acids. The germline gives CDR1 SGHTA, CDR2 FQGNSA. V dropped 3 bases and J dropped 1; count of bases not matched to a gene: 4. CDR3 sequence: CASSLVQGANTEAFF. Here the CDR3 DNA reads TGTGCCAGCAGCTTGGTTCAGGGGGCGAACACTGAAGCTTTCTTT. The full variable domain, rest sourced from reference TRBV7-2 and TRBJ1-1, is GAGVSQSPSNKVTEKGKDVELRCDPISGHTALYWYRQSLGQGLEFLIYFQGNSAPDKSGLPSDRFSAERTGGSVSTLTIQRTQQEDSAVYLCASSLVQGANTEAFFGQGTRLTVV.

This clonotype came up a few times. The chain carries TRBV9 and TRBJ2-2; D is unresolved. The CDR3 has 14 residues. Germline V gene data show CDR1 as SGDLS and CDR2 as YYNGEE. V dropped 2 bases and J dropped 2 bases, with 7 bases sitting between them. This CDR3 reads CASSVRFNTGELFF. The CDR3 nucleotides read TGTGCCAGCAGCGTCCGGTTTAACACCGGGGAGCTGTTTTTT. The full variable domain, completed using reference TRBV9 and TRBJ2-2, is DSGVTQTPKHLITATGQRVTLRCSPRSGDLSVYWYQQSLDQGLQFLIQYYNGEERAKGNILERFSAQQFPDLHSELNLSSLELGDSALYFCASSVRFNTGELFFGEGSRLTVL.

This clonotype is categorized as medium-sized. The chain couples TRBV3-1 to TRBJ1-6; D is perhaps TRBD1 (6 bases). The germline V gene has CDR1 LGHDT and CDR2 YNNKEL (reference sequence). There are 17 residues in the CDR3. Trimming removed 1 base at V and 7 bases at J, with 17 bases between. The CDR3 loop is CASSQAASRGSNSPLHF. The CDR3 DNA follows: TGTGCCAGCAGCCAAGCGGCCAGCAGGGGATCGAATTCACCCCTCCACTTT.